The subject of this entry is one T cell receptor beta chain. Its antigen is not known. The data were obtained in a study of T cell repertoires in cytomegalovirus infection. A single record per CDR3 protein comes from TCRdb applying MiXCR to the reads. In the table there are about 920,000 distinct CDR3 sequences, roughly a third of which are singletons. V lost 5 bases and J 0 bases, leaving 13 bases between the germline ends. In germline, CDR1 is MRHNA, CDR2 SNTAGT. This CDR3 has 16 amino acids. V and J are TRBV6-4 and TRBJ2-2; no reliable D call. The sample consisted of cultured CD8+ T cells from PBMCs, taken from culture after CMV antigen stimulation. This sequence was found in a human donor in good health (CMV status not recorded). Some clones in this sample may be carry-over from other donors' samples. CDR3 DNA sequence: TGTGCCAGCAGTCCCCTCACGTCATCGAACACCGGGGAGCTGTTTTTT. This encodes CASSPLTSSNTGELFF.